The rows below give T cell receptor beta chains drawn from one sample of a study of Ad26.COV2.S vaccination and SARS-CoV-2 variants. Repertoires were generated with immunoSEQ multiplex PCR, while TCRdb's copy carries only in-frame clones and drops some. In the table there are 350,000 to 400,000 clones, about nine tenths of which are singletons. Here the sequenced sample was peripheral blood, taken in a trial of Ad26.COV2.S vaccine versus placebo. The receptors derive from a person between 18 and 59 years old who received the Ad26.COV2.S COVID-19 vaccine or a placebo. CDR3s include the opening cysteine and the closing phenylalanine or tryptophan. Each record gives: V gene, D gene, clone size, J gene, CDR3 protein, CDR3 DNA. A D gene is named only where the DNA matches it firmly. Where a row states a size, it is once, few, many or the class of an expanded clone; other rows omit it.

TRBV5-4	TRBD2	-	TRBJ2-3	CASSYTGTTTDTQYF	TGTGCCAGCAGCTATACCGGGACTACCACAGATACGCAGTATTTT
TRBV7-3	-	-	TRBJ2-7	CASSLYGTGIYEQYF	TGTGCCAGCAGCTTATACGGGACGGGGATCTACGAGCAGTACTTC
TRBV7-6	TRBD1	-	TRBJ2-7	CATARQGEQYF	TGTGCCACCGCCCGACAGGGCGAGCAGTACTTC
TRBV6-1	-	once	TRBJ1-5	CASSENLLQPQHF	TGTGCCAGCAGTGAAAACCTGCTTCAGCCCCAGCATTTT
TRBV4-2	-	-	TRBJ2-2	CASSQVSNPNTGELFF	TGTGCCAGCAGCCAAGTCTCTAACCCGAACACCGGGGAGCTGTTTTTT
TRBV7-2	TRBD2	-	TRBJ2-7	CASSPSPSGKYEQYF	TGTGCCAGCAGCCCCTCCCCGAGCGGGAAATACGAGCAGTACTTC
TRBV11-3	-	-	TRBJ2-2	CASSSPGPFYGELFF	TGTGCCAGCAGCAGTCCGGGACCCTTCTACGGGGAGCTGTTTTTT
TRBV19	-	few	TRBJ1-5	CASSIGQLSNQPQHF	TGTGCCAGTAGTATAGGACAGTTAAGCAATCAGCCCCAGCATTTT
TRBV11-2	TRBD2	-	TRBJ2-1	CASSLGSGSYNEQFF	TGTGCCAGCAGCTTAGGTAGCGGGAGCTACAATGAGCAGTTCTTC
TRBV15	-	once	TRBJ2-7	CATSTPGRREQYF	TGTGCCACCAGCACCCCAGGGCGTCGCGAGCAGTACTTC
TRBV18	TRBD2	-	TRBJ2-3	CASSPTSGSTDTQYF	TGTGCCAGCTCACCTACTAGCGGTAGCACAGATACGCAGTATTTT
TRBV28	-	-	TRBJ2-1	CASSLARRDEQFF	TGTGCCAGCAGTTTGGCCCGCCGCGATGAGCAGTTCTTC
TRBV5-1	-	-	TRBJ2-7	CASSPGQRTYEQYF	TGCGCCAGCAGCCCTGGACAGAGGACCTACGAGCAGTACTTC
TRBV7-2	-	-	TRBJ1-6	CASSRDSSYNSPLHF	TGTGCCAGCAGCCGTGACAGCTCCTATAATTCACCCCTCCACTTT
TRBV11-2	-	-	TRBJ2-1	CASSRTSFGNEQFF	TGTGCCAGCAGCCGAACAAGCTTCGGGAATGAGCAGTTCTTC
TRBV12-3/TRBV12-4	-	-	TRBJ1-3	CASSPRNTIYF	TGTGCCAGCAGCCCCAGAAACACCATATATTTT
TRBV6-1	-	-	TRBJ1-2	CASSEGDSRGGYTF	TGTGCCAGCAGTGAAGGAGACAGTCGGGGTGGCTACACCTTC
TRBV10-2	TRBD2	-	TRBJ2-7	CASSEIAGLYEQYF	TGCGCCAGCAGTGAGATAGCGGGACTATACGAGCAGTACTTC
TRBV12-3/TRBV12-4	-	-	TRBJ2-1	CASSQHNNEQFF	TGTGCCAGCAGTCAGCATAACAATGAGCAGTTCTTC
TRBV6-2/TRBV6-3	-	-	TRBJ2-7	CASSYSGPYRAYEQYF	TGTGCCAGCAGTTACTCCGGGCCTTATCGTGCCTACGAGCAGTACTTC
TRBV5-1	TRBD2	-	TRBJ2-1	CASSLAASGTSSYNEQFF	TGCGCCAGCAGCTTGGCGGCTAGCGGGACCAGCTCCTACAATGAGCAGTTCTTC
TRBV24-1	TRBD1	-	TRBJ2-3	CATSDLRTGTGITDTQYF	TGTGCCACCAGTGATTTACGGACCGGGACAGGCATCACAGATACGCAGTATTTT
TRBV6-5	-	few	TRBJ2-5	CASSYSKQETQYF	TGTGCCAGCAGTTACTCGAAACAAGAGACCCAGTACTTC
TRBV5-1	-	-	TRBJ1-1	CASSLEGPRTEAFF	TGCGCCAGCAGCTTGGAGGGGCCGCGCACTGAAGCTTTCTTT
TRBV10-3	-	-	TRBJ2-7	CAISESTASTVHEQYF	TGTGCCATCAGTGAGTCGACGGCTAGCACAGTCCACGAGCAGTACTTC
TRBV5-4	TRBD1	-	TRBJ1-3	CASNQGVPNSGNTIYF	TGTGCCAGCAACCAGGGGGTCCCTAACTCTGGAAACACCATATATTTT
TRBV6-5	-	-	TRBJ1-1	CASSYSQGPTEAFF	TGTGCCAGCAGTTACTCACAGGGCCCGACTGAAGCTTTCTTT
TRBV5-6	TRBD2	-	TRBJ2-7	CASSLGGDGAYEQYF	TGTGCCAGCAGCCTCGGGGGGGACGGGGCCTACGAGCAGTACTTC
TRBV2	-	-	TRBJ1-4	CASSEDWGEKLFF	TGTGCCAGCAGTGAAGATTGGGGTGAAAAACTGTTTTTT
TRBV6-5	-	-	TRBJ1-6	CASSQTGNSPLHF	TGTGCCAGCAGTCAAACAGGGAATTCACCCCTCCACTTT
TRBV3-1/TRBV3-2	TRBD2	-	TRBJ2-7	CASSHTGLGYEQYF	TGTGCCAGCAGCCACACGGGACTAGGCTACGAGCAGTACTTC
TRBV4-1	-	-	TRBJ1-5	CASSQDQGIGQPQHF	TGCGCCAGCAGCCAAGATCAGGGGATAGGCCAGCCCCAGCATTTT
TRBV9	-	-	TRBJ2-1	CASSVAPSPSYNEQFF	TGTGCCAGCAGCGTAGCTCCAAGCCCCTCCTACAATGAGCAGTTCTTC
TRBV9	TRBD2	-	TRBJ2-5	CASSLRKSSSGGPETQYF	TGTGCCAGCTCGCTTAGAAAATCTTCTTCGGGAGGGCCAGAGACCCAGTACTTC
TRBV28	TRBD1	many	TRBJ1-2	CASRRGQGISGYTF	TGTGCCAGCAGGAGGGGACAGGGGATTTCTGGCTACACCTTC
TRBV30	TRBD2	-	TRBJ2-3	CAWSRLAGAGDTQYF	TGTGCCTGGAGTCGACTAGCGGGAGCAGGAGATACGCAGTATTTT
TRBV19	TRBD2	once	TRBJ2-7	CASSPRLAGYEQYF	TGTGCCAGTAGTCCAAGACTAGCGGGCTACGAGCAGTACTTC
TRBV6-5	-	-	TRBJ2-7	CASSWPGGEQYF	TGTGCCAGCAGTTGGCCGGGCGGCGAGCAGTACTTC